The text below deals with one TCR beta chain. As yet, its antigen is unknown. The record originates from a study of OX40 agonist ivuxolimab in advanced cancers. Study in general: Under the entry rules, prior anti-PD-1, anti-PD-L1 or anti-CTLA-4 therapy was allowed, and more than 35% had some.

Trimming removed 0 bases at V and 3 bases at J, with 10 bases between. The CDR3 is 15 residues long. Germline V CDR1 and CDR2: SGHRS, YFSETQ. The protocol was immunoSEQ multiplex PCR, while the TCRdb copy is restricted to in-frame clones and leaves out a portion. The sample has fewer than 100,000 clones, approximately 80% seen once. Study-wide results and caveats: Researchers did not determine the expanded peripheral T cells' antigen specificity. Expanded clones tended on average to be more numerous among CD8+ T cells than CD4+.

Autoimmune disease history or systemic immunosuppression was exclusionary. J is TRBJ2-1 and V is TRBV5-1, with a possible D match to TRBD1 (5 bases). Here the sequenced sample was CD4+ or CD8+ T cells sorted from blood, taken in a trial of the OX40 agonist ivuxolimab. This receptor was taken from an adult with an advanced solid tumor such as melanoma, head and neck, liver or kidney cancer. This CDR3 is CASSLEAGNYNEQFF. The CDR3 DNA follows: TGCGCCAGCAGCTTGGAAGCAGGGAACTACAATGAGCAGTTCTTC.